The 22 T cell receptor beta chains below all came from one sample that was sequenced in a study of T-cell memory formation after mild COVID-19. TCRdb reprocessed the 5' RACE reads via MiXCR and lists one record per CDR3 protein. The table lists about 430,000 distinct CDR3 sequences, 15% to 20% of them singletons, with around a fifth in the top ten. Specimen: PBMCs or a T cell subset sorted from them (not recorded which). The receptors derive from a man aged 18-30 years who had mild COVID-19 (a few samples of this study predate the infection). Cell type and time point are not known.

In this sample, this clonotype turned up a few times. The genes are TRBV11-2 and TRBJ2-5; TRBD2 matches at 7 bases. The CDR3 is made up of 17 amino acids. Germline V CDR1 and CDR2: SGHAT, FQNNGV. Trimming removed 5 bases from V and 5 bases from J; junction bases left unmatched: 17. The CDR3 region is CASSVRGVAGPWETQYF. The CDR3, as DNA: TGTGCCAGCAGCGTGCGGGGAGTAGCGGGCCCATGGGAGACCCAGTACTTC.

The DNA for the CDR3 is TGTGCCAGCAGCCGCAGCGGAAATAATATCGAGCAGTACTTC. It specifies CASSRSGNNIEQYF. The chain is built from TRBV7-6 and TRBJ2-7, with D perhaps TRBD2 (5 bases). V lost 5 bases, J lost 6 bases, and 17 bases lay in between. The length of the CDR3 is 14 residues. Germline CDR1 and CDR2: SGHVS and FNYEAQ.

This clonotype was seen a few times. The chain has TRBV7-9 and TRBJ2-2, with D perhaps matching TRBD2 (5 bases). Trimming took off 5 bases at V and 4 bases at J, with 14 bases between the two ends. Germline CDR1 reads SEHNR; CDR2 reads FQNEAQ (reference sequence). This CDR3 has 15 residues. Here the CDR3 reads CASSTPGRGTGELFF. The DNA of the CDR3 is TGTGCCAGCAGCACTCCCGGACGGGGCACCGGGGAGCTGTTTTTT.

This clonotype showed up just a few times. The chain carries TRBV7-2 and TRBJ1-1, with D perhaps matching TRBD1 (5 bases). CDR1 SGHTA and CDR2 FQGNSA come from the germline V gene. V was cut by 5 bases and J by 2 bases, with 27 bases left in between. This CDR3 comprises 19 residues. The CDR3 bases are TGTGCCAGCAGCGTTCCTTGGGGGGGAGGGAGAGGAGATAACACTGAAGCTTTCTTT. Protein sequence: CASSVPWGGGRGDNTEAFF. The whole variable domain, remainder taken from reference TRBV7-2 and TRBJ1-1, is GAGVSQSPSNKVTEKGKDVELRCDPISGHTALYWYRQSLGQGLEFLIYFQGNSAPDKSGLPSDRFSAERTGGSVSTLTIQRTQQEDSAVYLCASSVPWGGGRGDNTEAFFGQGTRLTVV.

The gene calls are TRBV6-5 and TRBJ2-1, with D hard to call. The CDR3 is 15 residues long. V dropped 4 bases and J dropped 9 bases, with 19 bases sitting between them. Germline CDR1 MNHEY, CDR2 SVGAGI. CDR3 in DNA: TGTGCCAGCAGTTCTCCCACAAAATCTACGGGTGAGCAGTTCTTC. It specifies CASSSPTKSTGEQFF.

The table lists this clonotype with many counts. The chain employs TRBV7-3 and TRBJ2-3; no definite D call. The length of the CDR3 is 12 residues. The V end was cut by 4 bases, the J end by 6 bases, with 8 bases between. Germline CDR1 and CDR2: SGHTA and FQGTGA. The CDR3 DNA is TGTGCCAGCAGCTCAACCGGGGATACGCAGTATTTT. Encoded protein: CASSSTGDTQYF.

This clonotype occurred a few times. V is TRBV12-3 or TRBV12-4 and J is TRBJ1-2, with 9 bases lining up with TRBD1. The CDR3 is made up of 14 amino acids. V was clipped by 3 bases and J by 8 bases; unmatched bases: 7. The chain's CDR3 is CASSFSDRGYGYTF. The CDR3, as DNA: TGTGCCAGCAGTTTCTCCGACAGGGGGTACGGCTACACCTTC.

The chain is built from TRBV2 and TRBJ2-1; 13 bases are a match to TRBD2. From germline, CDR1 is SNHLY and CDR2 FYNNEI. J lost 4 bases, V lost 8 bases, and 5 bases had no gene match. The CDR3 totals 15 residues. CDR3 bases: TGTGCCAGCCAAGGACTAGCGGGAGTTTACAATGAGCAGTTCTTC. Encoded protein: CASQGLAGVYNEQFF.

This clonotype was counted many times. This sequence joins TRBV4-2 and TRBJ2-1; no reliable D call. CDR3 length: 13 amino acids. The germline CDR1 and CDR2 sequences are LGHNA and YNFKEQ. V lost 0 bases, J lost 4 bases, and 4 bases lay in between. The DNA of the CDR3 is TGTGCCAGCAGCCAAGACCAGTACAATGAGCAGTTCTTC. This sequence encodes CASSQDQYNEQFF.

This chain connects TRBV18 to TRBJ2-3; 9 bases map to TRBD2. J gave up 2 bases and V 2 bases, and 5 bases lay outside the gene matches. CDR1 and CDR2 from the germline V gene are KGHSH and LQKENI. This CDR3 contains 16 residues. The CDR3 region has the DNA TGTGCCAGCTCACCAGTAGCGGGGGACCTCACAGATACGCAGTATTTT. This sequence encodes CASSPVAGDLTDTQYF.

This clonotype was observed a single time. V is TRBV7-9 and J is TRBJ2-7; TRBD2 matches at 7 bases. The CDR3 spans 15 residues. CDR1 and CDR2 (germline): SEHNR, FQNEAQ (reference sequence). The ends lost 6 bases at V and 4 bases at J; junction bases unmatched: 12. Here the CDR3 reads CASSLPSGETYEQYF. In DNA, the CDR3 is TGTGCCAGCAGTCTCCCAAGCGGGGAAACGTACGAGCAGTACTTC.

The V gene is TRBV25-1, the J gene TRBJ1-1; no clear D. The CDR3 sequence is 14 residues long. The V and J ends lost 4 bases and 7 bases respectively, with 16 bases between them. CDR1 and CDR2 from the germline V gene are MGHDK and SYGVNS. CDR3 coding DNA: TGTGCCAGCAGTGCCGGCCGGGTCAAAATTGAAGCTTTCTTT. It translates to CASSAGRVKIEAFF.

This clonotype was found a few times. The chain couples TRBV20-1 to TRBJ2-5; TRBD2 aligns across 13 bases. There are 15 residues in the CDR3. V gave up 6 bases and J gave up 0 bases; unmatched junction bases: 4. Germline-derived CDR1 and CDR2 are DFQATT and SNEGSKA (reference sequence). The CDR3 is CSALLAGGNQETQYF. The DNA for the CDR3 is TGCAGTGCCCTACTAGCGGGGGGGAACCAAGAGACCCAGTACTTC.

This clonotype was seen only a few times. The CDR3 nucleotides read TGTGCCAGCAGCGGCGTGAATGTGGAGCTGTTTTTT. It encodes CASSGVNVELFF. The chain carries TRBV7-9 and TRBJ2-2; D unresolved. In germline, CDR1 is SEHNR, CDR2 FQNEAQ (reference sequence). V was clipped by 5 bases and J by 10 bases, with 11 bases between them. CDR3 length: 12 residues.

The chain combines TRBV6-5 with TRBJ2-2; D possibly corresponds to TRBD1 (6 bases). The CDR3 is 15 amino acids. The germline V and J ends were trimmed by 6 bases and 1 base, with 12 bases remaining between them. Germline V gene sequence: CDR1 MNHEY, CDR2 SVGAGI. CDR3 protein: CASRPDRLNTGELFF. Here the CDR3 DNA reads TGTGCCAGCAGGCCAGACAGGTTGAACACCGGGGAGCTGTTTTTT.

V gene TRBV4-1 combines with J gene TRBJ2-7, with D perhaps TRBD1 (6 bases). Germline assignment: CDR1 MGHRA and CDR2 YSYEKL. CDR3 length: 17 amino acids. Trimming took off 1 base at V and 0 bases at J, with 16 bases between the two ends. The CDR3 loop is CASSQVPGTSVSYEQYF. CDR3 nucleotide sequence: TGCGCCAGCAGCCAAGTCCCTGGGACATCCGTCTCCTACGAGCAGTACTTC.

This clonotype was counted only a few times. As DNA, the CDR3 is TGCAGTGCTACCAGACTGGGGGAGCAGTTCTTC. It yields the protein CSATRLGEQFF. The rearrangement joins TRBV20-1 to TRBJ2-1; D is unresolved. The CDR3 spans 11 residues. V was cut by 4 bases and J by 10 bases, with 11 bases left in between. Germline V CDR1 and CDR2: DFQATT, SNEGSKA (reference sequence).

V and J are TRBV11-3 and TRBJ2-1, with 8 bases identical to TRBD2. V shed 8 bases, J shed 6 bases, and the junction held 12 bases outside the gene matches. This CDR3 is built from 15 residues. Germline V gene lookup returns CDR1 SGHNT and CDR2 YENEEA. The CDR3 region is CASSEAGERGNEQFF. CDR3 in DNA: TGTGCCAGCTCCGAAGCGGGGGAGAGGGGCAATGAGCAGTTCTTC.

This clonotype occurred a few times. This sequence joins TRBV9 and TRBJ2-1; 10 nucleotides agree with TRBD2. Trimming took 7 bases from V and 7 from J; bases not matched to a gene: 14. The CDR3 is 16 residues long. Germline V lookup: CDR1 SGDLS, CDR2 YYNGEE. In DNA form, the CDR3 reads TGTGCCAGCGCCCGTCTAGCGGGGGCCCAGGGGAATGAGCAGTTCTTC. Amino acids: CASARLAGAQGNEQFF.

The CDR3 region has the DNA TGTGCCAGCAGCGTAGGGGGACAAACCACCACAGATACGCAGTATTTT. This translates into CASSVGGQTTTDTQYF. The chain has TRBV9 and TRBJ2-3; D possibly corresponds to TRBD1 (6 bases). Trimming stripped 0 bases from V and 2 bases from J, with 13 bases between. In germline, CDR1 is SGDLS, CDR2 YYNGEE. This CDR3 has 16 amino acids.

The chain couples TRBV6-1 to TRBJ1-3; no definite D call. This CDR3 contains 14 residues. The germline CDR1 and CDR2 sequences are MNHNS and SASEGT. Trimming left V 2 bases short and J 5 bases short, with 10 bases between. DNA for the CDR3: TGTGCCAGCAGTGAATCGATCGAGAGAAACACCATATATTTT. This gives the protein CASSESIERNTIYF.

The chain has TRBV10-3 and TRBJ1-5; no definite D call. The CDR3 spans 13 residues. Germline-derived CDR1 and CDR2 are ENHRY and SYGVKD. With 8 bases removed from V and 4 bases from J, the gap between germline ends came to 12 bases. The CDR3 sequence: CAIGTLSNQPQHF. The CDR3 DNA reads TGTGCCATCGGCACACTTTCGAATCAGCCCCAGCATTTT.